What follows describes a single T cell receptor (beta chain). TCRdb's table, derived via immunoSEQ multiplex PCR, lists solely in-frame clones and lacks some. The sample yields over 200,000 clones, 75% to 90% seen once. This sample is drawn from a study of blood T cell repertoires in COVID-19. Study as a whole: Spain, Italy and the United States supplied samples that represented acute and convalescent COVID-19.

V was cut by 6 bases and J by 0 bases, with 11 bases left in between. Germline CDR1 reads MDHEN; CDR2 reads SYDVKM. This CDR3 is built from 14 residues. This receptor was taken from a middle-aged man with acute or convalescent COVID-19. Sequenced material: peripheral blood. The chain carries TRBV28 and TRBJ1-1, with D perhaps TRBD1 (6 bases). CDR3 sequence reads: CASSRQGLNTEAFF. The DNA for the CDR3 is TGTGCCAGCAGCCGGCAGGGGCTGAACACTGAAGCTTTCTTT.